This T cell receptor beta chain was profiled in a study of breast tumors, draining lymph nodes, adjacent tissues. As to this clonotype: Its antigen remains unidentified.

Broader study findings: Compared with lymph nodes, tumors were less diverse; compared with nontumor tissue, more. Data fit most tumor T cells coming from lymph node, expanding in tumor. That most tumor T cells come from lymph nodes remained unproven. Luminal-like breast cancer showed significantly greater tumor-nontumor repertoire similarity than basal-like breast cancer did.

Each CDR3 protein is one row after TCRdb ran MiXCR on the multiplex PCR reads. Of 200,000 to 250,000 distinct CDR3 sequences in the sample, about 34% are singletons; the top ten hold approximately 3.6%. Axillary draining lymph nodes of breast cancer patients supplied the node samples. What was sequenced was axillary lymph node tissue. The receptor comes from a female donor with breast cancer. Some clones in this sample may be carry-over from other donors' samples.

CDR3 protein: CSVVLYLTSSSTDTQYF. CDR3 nucleotide sequence: TGCAGCGTTGTCCTTTACCTGACTAGCTCGAGCACAGATACGCAGTATTTT. The chain couples TRBV29-1 to TRBJ2-3, with 7 positions matching TRBD2. Germline V gene lookup returns CDR1 SQVTM and CDR2 ANQGSEA. V gave up 4 bases and J gave up 0 bases; unmatched junction bases: 13. The CDR3 covers 17 residues.